This T cell receptor beta chain was profiled in a study of coeliac disease (dated by TCRdb to between 2022 and 2023). With regard to the full study: Because high-resolution HLA typing was not available, biased TRBV7-2 usage was queried as a proof of principle. The study applied next-generation sequencing of rearranged TRB and TRG CDR3 regions to small intestinal lymphocyte fractions from coeliac and non-coeliac patients. The aim was to characterise TR repertoires of small intestinal T cells in active, refractory type I and gluten-free-diet-treated coeliac disease. A total of 30 or so patients took part in the full study: about 22 had serologically confirmed coeliac disease and 8 were controls with non-small intestinal disorders. Samples from 26 to 35 subjects were successfully TRB sequenced, and these included some 23 paired samples of bulk unsorted intraepithelial and lamina propria cells. Study-level results and caveats: For the most part, TRB repertoires were private, with most amino acid sequences found in only one sample, and V-gene usage showed no significant difference across disease groups. The authors considered the approach unsuitable for unbiased detection of gliadin-specific T cells, which are scarce and rarely shared between patients. High-purity fractions were not obtained when intraepithelial cells were separated from lamina propria cells, so cross-contamination between compartments was possible. Compared with controls, active coeliac intraepithelial and lamina propria samples had TRB and TRG repertoires of lower clonality, which suggests that diverse T cells were recruited.

Aliquots of approximately 520,000 cells were frozen in DMSO/FBS in liquid nitrogen, and one aliquot per fraction was used for sequencing. Endoscopy and small intestinal biopsy were performed in all 30 patients in the study. To release intraepithelial cells, biopsies were stirred at 37 degrees Celsius for one hour in RPMI containing EGTA, MgCl2 and 1% FBS. Genomic DNA was extracted from frozen unsorted cell fractions with the Qiagen DNeasy blood extraction kit. The library was built by means of the immunoSEQ multiplex PCR assay. Using reverse primers that targeted J gene segments together with forward primers that targeted V gene segments, the TR loci were amplified in a multiplexed PCR. The amplified CDR3 regions were sequenced using the Illumina HiSeq System. Under the source paper's analysis protocol: Closely related reads were merged with a nearest-neighbour algorithm so that PCR and sequencing errors were removed and data were collapsed into unique sequences. Repertoires were summarised in terms of clonality and T cell density, with T cell density defined as TR molecules per amount of genomic DNA input. Public TRs were defined as CDR3 amino acid sequences in at least 80% of unsorted samples, then tested for differential abundance between coeliac and control samples. Differences in clonality and density between disease groups were tested by Kruskal-Wallis tests, followed by Dunn post-tests. Imported from immuneACCESS, the table was reduced by TCRdb to in-frame sequences with V and J called. These copies leave out some clones; in studies compared against another copy, an unresolved V gene accounts for under half, and the cause of the remainder is not known. V, J and clone size are taken as reported in that table, and D and trimming were inferred from the DNA itself. The sample has fewer than 1,000 clones on record, 55% to 75% of them singletons. The ten most abundant clones make up roughly 46% of the sample.

Reading the germline V gene gives CDR1 KGHSY and CDR2 FQNENV. The CDR3 numbers 16 residues from cysteine through phenylalanine. Just CDR3 DNA is preserved here, 48 bases in frame from base 1. The junction carries 15 bases between V and J, which are trimmed by 4 bases and 1 base respectively. A note on this clone: Its binding antigen is unknown. No quality values exist for individual bases; no much larger clone is one base distant.

Input material: intraepithelial lymphocytes from the gut. In light of the paper, this sample's cell subset or site label describes: intraepithelial cell (IEC) fraction of small intestinal biopsy. The chain links TRBV16 with TRBJ2-3; D gene: possibly TRBD1, on 6 matching bases. The sequence derives from a man of 80 years or more without celiac disease. The DNA sequence follows: TGTGCCAGCAGCCTACTCCGAGCAGGGGGCACAGATACGCAGTATTTT. The translation is CASSLLRAGGTDTQYF. This CDR3, with the reference TRBV16 and TRBJ2-3 proteins standing in past its ends, gives the full variable domain GEEVAQTPKHLVRGEGQKAKLYCAPIKGHSYVFWYQQVLKNEFKFLISFQNENVFDETGMPKERFSAKCLPNSPCSLEIQATKLEDSAVYFCASSLLRAGGTDTQYFGPGTRLTVL.